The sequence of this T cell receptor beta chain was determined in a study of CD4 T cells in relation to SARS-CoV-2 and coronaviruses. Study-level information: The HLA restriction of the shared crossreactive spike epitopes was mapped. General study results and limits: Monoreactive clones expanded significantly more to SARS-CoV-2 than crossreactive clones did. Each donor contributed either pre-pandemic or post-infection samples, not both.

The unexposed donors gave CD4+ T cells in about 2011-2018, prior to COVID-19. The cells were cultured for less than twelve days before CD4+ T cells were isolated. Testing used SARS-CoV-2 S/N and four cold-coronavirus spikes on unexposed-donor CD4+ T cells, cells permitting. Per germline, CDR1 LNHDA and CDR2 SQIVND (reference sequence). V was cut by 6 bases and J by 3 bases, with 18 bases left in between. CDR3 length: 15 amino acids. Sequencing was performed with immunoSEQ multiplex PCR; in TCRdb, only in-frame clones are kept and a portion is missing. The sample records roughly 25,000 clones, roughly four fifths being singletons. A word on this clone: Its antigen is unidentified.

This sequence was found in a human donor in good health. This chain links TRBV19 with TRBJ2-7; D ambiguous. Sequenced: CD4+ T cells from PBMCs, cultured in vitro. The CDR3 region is CASRAVVFGRYEQYF. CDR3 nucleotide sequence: TGTGCCAGTAGGGCGGTAGTCTTTGGGCGCTACGAGCAGTACTTC.